The 30 T cell receptor beta chains below come from one sample, sequenced in a study of Graves' ophthalmopathy and Graves' hyperthyroidism. The sequenced template was RNA, covering the TCR beta CDR3 region. The library came from an HTBI-primed first-round RT-PCR and a second-round multiplex PCR. TCRdb re-called the multiplex PCR reads through MiXCR, storing one row per CDR3 protein. The table lists over a million distinct CDR3 sequences, about 40% of them singletons. Input material: peripheral blood or thyroid tissue (not recorded which). These TCRs come from an adult man with Graves' hyperthyroidism.

For the CDR3, the DNA is TGCAGCGTAACCACAGGGGTGGCTCAGTACTTC. This codes for CSVTTGVAQYF. The chain recombines TRBV29-1 with TRBJ2-5; TRBD1 aligns across 7 bases. CDR1 is SQVTM, CDR2 ANQGSEA, per germline. The CDR3 consists of 11 residues. V shed 6 bases, J shed 11 bases, and the junction held 9 bases outside the gene matches.

This clonotype was observed at least ten times. This rearrangement joins TRBV2 to TRBJ2-5, with TRBD2 matching 7 bases. The CDR3 runs to 14 residues. Germline trimming cut 8 bases from V and 7 bases from J; bases unmatched to any gene: 13. CDR1 SNHLY and CDR2 FYNNEI come from the germline V gene. CDR3 sequence: CASRGDGSFATQYF. CDR3 nucleotide sequence: TGTGCCAGCCGGGGGGACGGGAGTTTCGCGACCCAGTACTTC.

The sample holds many counts of this clonotype. The chain has TRBV29-1 and TRBJ2-7; 7 positions agree with TRBD1. The J segment lost 3 bases and the V segment lost 3 bases, leaving 11 bases of the junction unmatched. The CDR3 runs 15 residues. CDR1 SQVTM and CDR2 ANQGSEA come from the germline V gene. CDR3 loop: CSVDFRDRDFYEQYF. In DNA form, the CDR3 reads TGCAGCGTTGATTTTAGGGACAGAGACTTCTACGAGCAGTACTTC.

This chain connects TRBV20-1 to TRBJ1-5; TRBD1 is a possible D gene (5 bases). CDR1 and CDR2 (germline): DFQATT, SNEGSKA (reference sequence). CDR3 length: 17 residues. V was trimmed by 8 bases and J by 0 bases, leaving 23 bases between them. The CDR3, as DNA: TGCAGTACTCCCGCTACTCCAGGGAGAGGTAGCAATCAGCCCCAGCATTTT. It yields the protein CSTPATPGRGSNQPQHF.

This clonotype was found a few times. A much more abundant neighbour one base away suggests this may be a read error. This sequence joins TRBV7-8 and TRBJ1-4; weak D call: TRBD1 (6 bases). Between the trimmed V and J ends, which lost 5 bases and 8 bases, there was a span of 12 bases. CDR1 is SGHVS and CDR2 is FQNEAQ in the germline V gene. The CDR3 runs 13 residues. CDR3 DNA: TGTGCCAGCAGCCGGGGGCTTCGGGAAAAACTGTTTTTT. It encodes CASSRGLREKLFF. Complete variable domain (other parts from reference TRBV7-8 and TRBJ1-4): GAGVSQSPRYKVAKRGQDVALRCDPISGHVSLFWYQQALGQGPEFLTYFQNEAQLDKSGLPSDRFFAERPEGSVSTLKIQRTQQEDSAVYLCASSRGLREKLFFGSGTQLSVL.

The chain recombines TRBV2 with TRBJ1-5; D not certain. The CDR3 totals 11 residues. The V gene lost 5 bases and the J gene lost 9 bases, with 8 bases spanning the gap. Per germline, CDR1 SNHLY and CDR2 FYNNEI. This CDR3 is CASSLLGPQHF. DNA for the CDR3: TGTGCCAGCAGTTTATTGGGGCCCCAGCATTTT. Based on the CDR3 plus reference TRBV2 and TRBJ1-5, the full variable domain is EPEVTQTPSHQVTQMGQEVILRCVPISNHLYFYWYRQILGQKVEFLVSFYNNEISEKSEIFDDQFSVERPDGSNFTLKIRSTKLEDSAMYFCASSLLGPQHFGDGTRLSIL.

This clonotype appeared many times. This chain connects TRBV20-1 to TRBJ1-5; D unclear. Germline V gene data show CDR1 as DFQATT and CDR2 as SNEGSKA (reference sequence). The V and J ends lost 0 bases and 7 bases respectively, with 7 bases between them. The CDR3 contains 12 residues. DNA for the CDR3: TGCAGTGCTAGAGAGGGGATCCAGCCCCAGCATTTT. Its protein product is CSAREGIQPQHF.

The sample holds a few counts of this clonotype. The V gene is TRBV5-4, the J gene TRBJ2-5; D is perhaps TRBD1 or TRBD2 (7 bases each). In germline, CDR1 is SGHNT, CDR2 YYREEE (reference sequence). Deletions cut 5 bases from V and 5 bases from J, with 19 bases between. This CDR3 has 15 residues. The CDR3 here is CASRGDRVGGETQYF. The CDR3 DNA follows: TGTGCCAGCAGGGGAGACAGGGTCGGGGGGGAGACCCAGTACTTC.

This clonotype was counted a few times. The chain's CDR3 is CASSESSTNQPQHF. The CDR3 DNA follows: TGCGCCAGCAGTGAGTCGAGCACCAATCAGCCCCAGCATTTT. V usage is TRBV10-2 and J usage is TRBJ1-5; D is ambiguous. The CDR3 contains 14 residues. Germline CDR1 and CDR2: WSHSY and SAAADI. V was pared by 0 bases and J by 3 bases, with 6 bases between.

The chain carries TRBV4-2 and TRBJ2-7; 9 bases agree with TRBD1. V shed 1 base and J 3 bases; nucleotides not matched to a gene: 7. The germline CDR1 and CDR2 sequences are LGHNA and YNFKEQ. The CDR3 loop spans 16 amino acids. The CDR3: CASSQGDRDPRYEQYF. The CDR3 nucleotides are TGTGCCAGCAGCCAAGGGGACAGGGACCCGCGCTACGAGCAGTACTTC.

Notes on this clonotype: This may be a read error: a much more frequent sequence differs by one nucleotide. CDR3 protein: CVSSPRRLQPQHF. The CDR3 region has the DNA TGTGTCAGCAGTCCGAGGCGTCTCCAGCCCCAGCATTTT. This chain connects TRBV12-3 or TRBV12-4 to TRBJ1-5; no clear D gene. The CDR3 loop spans 13 amino acids.

To note about this clonotype: At one of its ends the junction is not consistent with the germline gene, which may arise from a read error. This sequence joins TRBV7-9 and TRBJ2-5; TRBD2 matches 7 bases. This CDR3 has 13 residues. In germline, CDR1 is SEHNR, CDR2 FQNEAQ (reference sequence). In nucleotides, the CDR3 is TGTGCCAGCAGCCTAGCGGCAACGGAGACCCAGTACTTC. Its protein is CASSLAATETQYF.

The V gene is TRBV7-2, the J gene TRBJ2-7; D gene uncertain. Deletions cut 7 bases from V and 5 bases from J, with 18 bases between. The CDR3 totals 14 residues. The germline gives CDR1 SGHTA, CDR2 FQGNSA. The CDR3 loop reads CASTTWRRAHEQYF. The CDR3 DNA is TGTGCCAGCACCACTTGGAGAAGGGCCCACGAGCAGTACTTC.

The gene calls are TRBV27 and TRBJ1-5, with D hard to call. From germline, CDR1 is MNHEY and CDR2 SMNVEV (reference sequence). V was trimmed by 4 bases and J by 3 bases, leaving 7 bases between them. The CDR3 contains 13 residues. The CDR3 protein is CASSSRLNQPQHF. DNA for the CDR3: TGTGCCAGCAGTTCCAGACTCAATCAGCCCCAGCATTTT.

This clonotype was seen many times. The rearrangement links TRBV6-5 to TRBJ1-6, with D uncertain. CDR1 and CDR2 from the germline V gene are MNHEY and SVGAGI. This CDR3 region has 16 residues. Trimming shortened V by 6 bases and J by 6 bases, and 18 bases separated the two germline ends. DNA of the CDR3: TGTGCCAGCAGATATGGACTGGCGGGTAGTAATTCACCCCTCCACTTT. This codes for CASRYGLAGSNSPLHF.

J is TRBJ2-5 and V is TRBV7-9; D is ambiguous. Germline loops: CDR1 SEHNR, CDR2 FQNEAQ (reference sequence). The CDR3 is 13 amino acids. V was clipped by 5 bases and J by 5 bases, with 12 bases between them. The CDR3 here is CASSQGWMETQYF. The CDR3 DNA sequence: TGTGCCAGCAGCCAAGGGTGGATGGAGACCCAGTACTTC.

This clonotype was seen many times. CDR3 loop: CASSLLGQGVETQYF. CDR3 in DNA: TGTGCCAGCAGCTTATTAGGTCAGGGAGTAGAGACCCAGTACTTC. The genes are TRBV7-2 and TRBJ2-5; either TRBD1 or TRBD2 may fit D (5 bases each). CDR1 SGHTA and CDR2 FQGNSA come from the germline V gene. This CDR3 comprises 15 residues. V lost 2 bases and J 4 bases, leaving 14 bases between the germline ends.

This clonotype occurred many times. This sequence joins TRBV5-1 and TRBJ1-2; 10 nucleotides agree with TRBD1. After removal of 5 bases from V and 5 bases from J, the junction contained 9 bases not matched to a gene. Looked up from germline, CDR1 is SGHRS and CDR2 is YFSETQ. The CDR3 has 15 residues. The CDR3 DNA follows: TGCGCCAGCAGACCGGGACAGGGGAAAGGGTATGGCTACACCTTC. It is translated as CASRPGQGKGYGYTF.

This clonotype was counted many times. The gene calls are TRBV20-1 and TRBJ2-6; D is undetermined. This CDR3 contains 13 residues. V lost 4 bases, J lost 4 bases, and 8 bases lay in between. Per the germline V gene, CDR1 is DFQATT and CDR2 is SNEGSKA (reference sequence). The CDR3 reads CSAKLRGANVLTF. In DNA, the CDR3 is TGCAGTGCTAAACTTAGGGGGGCCAACGTCCTGACTTTC.

This clonotype was found many times. The rearrangement joins TRBV29-1 to TRBJ1-2; weak D call: TRBD1 (6 bases). The ends were cut back, 1 base at V and 4 bases at J, with 13 bases in the middle. In germline, CDR1 is SQVTM, CDR2 ANQGSEA. This CDR3 contains 14 residues. The CDR3 is CSVEGPGAGYGYTF. CDR3 in DNA: TGCAGCGTTGAAGGCCCGGGGGCGGGCTATGGCTACACCTTC.

About this clonotype: This sequence may be a read error, since a much larger clone differs from it by one base. The chain couples TRBV2 to TRBJ2-7; D gene ambiguous. Per germline, CDR1 SNHLY and CDR2 FYNNEI. This CDR3 contains 12 residues. CDR3 sequence reads: CAGRKESYEQYF. In DNA form, the CDR3 reads TGTGCCGGCAGGAAGGAATCCTACGAGCAGTACTTC.

The V gene is TRBV3-1, the J gene TRBJ2-6; possibly TRBD1 for D (5 bases). V lost 6 bases and J lost 5, with 14 bases in between. Per germline, CDR1 LGHDT and CDR2 YNNKEL (reference sequence). The CDR3 totals 15 residues. As DNA, the CDR3 is TGTGCCAGCAGTGCAACAGGAAGTAGGGCCAACGTCCTGACTTTC. Translating it yields CASSATGSRANVLTF. The complete variable domain, with remaining parts taken from reference TRBV3-1 and TRBJ2-6, reads DTAVSQTPKYLVTQMGNDKSIKCEQNLGHDTMYWYKQDSKKFLKIMFSYNNKELIINETVPNRFSPKSPDKAHLNLHINSLELGDSAVYFCASSATGSRANVLTFGAGSRLTVL.

This clonotype was seen only once. Sequence at one end of the junction differs from germline and may be a read error. The chain combines TRBV7-9 with TRBJ2-6, with D unclear. This CDR3 has 13 amino acids. CDR1 and CDR2 (germline): SEHNR, FQNEAQ (reference sequence). The chain's CDR3 is CASSLSAANVLTF. The CDR3 DNA is TGTGCCAGCAGCTTATCTGCGGCCAACGTCCTGACTTTC.

This clonotype was seen many times. The chain employs TRBV24-1 and TRBJ2-5; D tentatively fits TRBD1 or TRBD2 (5 bases each). Germline loops: CDR1 KGHDR, CDR2 SFDVKD. V lost 2 bases, J lost 4 bases, and 10 bases lay in between. This CDR3 region has 14 residues. CDR3 amino acids: CATSDSQGVETQYF. The CDR3 bases are TGTGCCACCAGTGATTCCCAGGGAGTAGAGACCCAGTACTTC.

This chain joins TRBV12-3 or TRBV12-4 and TRBJ2-5; D gene ambiguous. Trimming took off 5 bases at V and 7 bases at J, with 23 bases between the two ends. The CDR3 loop spans 16 amino acids. The CDR3 bases are TGTGCCAGCAGTGGGCCCGGGCTAGACGCATCAGGGACCCAGTACTTC. Translated: CASSGPGLDASGTQYF.

In this sample, this clonotype turned up many times. This chain links TRBV4-1 with TRBJ2-7; D is uncertain. The V gene's germline CDR1 is MGHRA and CDR2 YSYEKL. The CDR3 totals 13 residues. V dropped 1 base and J dropped 1 base, with 5 bases sitting between them. For the CDR3, the DNA is TGCGCCAGCAGCCAAGGAGCGTCCTACGAGCAGTACTTC. Its protein is CASSQGASYEQYF.

This clonotype was seen a single time. The rearrangement links TRBV20-1 to TRBJ1-1; D is perhaps TRBD1 (6 bases). From germline, CDR1 is DFQATT and CDR2 SNEGSKA (reference sequence). This CDR3 has 14 residues. V lost 5 bases to trimming and J lost 1 base, with 14 bases between them. CDR3 DNA: TGCAGTGCTCGCGAGGGGGGAGCGAACACTGAAGCTTTCTTT. Translated, it gives CSAREGGANTEAFF.

As concerns this clonotype: A read error may be the cause here, since a much bigger clone is one base away. CDR3 in DNA: TGTGCCAGCAGCTCCTGGTCCAGAGAGGGCGAAAAACTGTTTTTT. Translation gives CASSSWSREGEKLFF. The rearrangement links TRBV5-5 to TRBJ1-4; no clear D. V was clipped by 3 bases and J by 8 bases, with 17 bases between them. The germline V gene encodes CDR1 SGHKS and CDR2 YYEKEE (reference sequence). CDR3 length: 15 residues.

The sample holds many counts of this clonotype. The rearrangement joins TRBV7-9 to TRBJ2-2; tentatively, D is TRBD1 (6 bases). The germline gives CDR1 SEHNR, CDR2 FQNEAQ (reference sequence). V was clipped by 8 bases and J by 3 bases, with 7 bases between them. The CDR3 runs 12 residues. The CDR3 DNA reads as TGTGCCAGCGCAGGGGACACCGGGGAGCTGTTTTTT. Translation: CASAGDTGELFF.

This clonotype appeared many times. This chain uses TRBV2 with TRBJ2-7; tentatively, D is TRBD2 (6 bases). Looked up from germline, CDR1 is SNHLY and CDR2 is FYNNEI. Between the trimmed V and J ends, which lost 6 bases and 4 bases, there was a span of 22 bases. This CDR3 comprises 16 residues. The CDR3 loop reads CASRPTGSLAGYEQYF. DNA of the CDR3: TGTGCCAGCAGACCCACCGGGAGCCTCGCGGGGTACGAGCAGTACTTC.